The 9 T cell receptor beta chains listed next were all sequenced from one sample in a study of CD8 T cells in Susac syndrome. Random hexamers primed reverse transcription of about 0.45 to 1 ug RNA. MiXCR, applied by TCRdb to the immunoSEQ multiplex PCR reads, yields one record per CDR3 protein. The sample includes 210,000 or so distinct CDR3 sequences, about 94% of them seen just once. The sequenced sample consisted of CD4+ T cells from PBMCs. These receptors were obtained from a human donor with Susac syndrome.

The J gene is TRBJ2-1, the V gene TRBV19; TRBD2 aligns across 10 bases. Germline CDR1 LNHDA, CDR2 SQIVND (reference sequence). V gave up 3 bases and J gave up 8 bases; unmatched junction bases: 7. CDR3 length: 15 residues. The chain's CDR3 is CASSIPSGGWDEQFF. CDR3 nucleotide sequence: TGTGCCAGTAGTATCCCTAGCGGGGGTTGGGATGAGCAGTTCTTC. Variable domain in full (rest from reference TRBV19 and TRBJ2-1): DGGITQSPKYLFRKEGQNVTLSCEQNLNHDAMYWYRQDPGQGLRLIYYSQIVNDFQKGDIAEGYSVSREKKESFPLTVTSAQKNPTAFYLCASSIPSGGWDEQFFGPGTRLTVL.

In this sample, this clonotype turned up once. This chain connects TRBV2 to TRBJ1-1, with TRBD1 identical over 7 bases. The germline V gene encodes CDR1 SNHLY and CDR2 FYNNEI. The J segment lost 3 bases and the V segment lost 3 bases, leaving 1 base of the junction unmatched. This CDR3 is built from 13 residues. CDR3 sequence reads: CASSDRGYTEAFF. CDR3 DNA: TGTGCCAGCAGTGACAGGGGGTACACTGAAGCTTTCTTT.

The V and J genes are TRBV15 and TRBJ2-1; possible D gene TRBD1, 6 bases. V was shortened by 1 base and J by 2 bases, with 9 bases between the two germline ends. CDR1 is LNHNV and CDR2 is YYDKDF in the germline V gene (reference sequence). This CDR3 is 15 amino acids long. The CDR3 sequence is CATSRVGATYNEQFF. Here the CDR3 DNA reads TGTGCCACCAGCAGAGTGGGGGCCACCTACAATGAGCAGTTCTTC.

The table lists this clonotype with a count of one. The chain joins TRBV25-1 to TRBJ1-4; a possible D gene is TRBD1 (5 bases). V was trimmed by 2 bases and J by 7 bases, leaving 11 bases between them. This CDR3 is 14 amino acids long. CDR1 and CDR2 from the germline V gene are MGHDK and SYGVNS. The DNA of the CDR3 is TGTGCCAGCAGTGAAGAATATCAGGGTGAAAAACTGTTTTTT. It yields the protein CASSEEYQGEKLFF.

CDR3 nucleotides: TGTGCCAGCAGCTTAGTGCCCGGGACTCTAGGCAATGAGCAGTTCTTC. Translating gives CASSLVPGTLGNEQFF. This rearrangement joins TRBV7-2 to TRBJ2-1, with D possibly TRBD2 on 6 matching bases. Germline lookup yields CDR1 SGHTA and CDR2 FQGNSA. This CDR3 has 16 amino acids. V dropped 1 base and J dropped 6 bases, with 16 bases sitting between them.

V usage is TRBV15 and J usage is TRBJ2-5, with TRBD1 identical over 9 bases. Per germline, CDR1 LNHNV and CDR2 YYDKDF (reference sequence). The CDR3 covers 14 residues. The junction had 9 bases not matched to a gene; V was cut back by 8 bases and J by 5 bases. The CDR3: CATRGQGFEETQYF. DNA of the CDR3: TGTGCCACCCGCGGACAGGGGTTTGAGGAGACCCAGTACTTC.

This clonotype has just one count. V gene TRBV20-1 combines with J gene TRBJ1-6, with unresolved D. Germline V gene sequence: CDR1 DFQATT, CDR2 SNEGSKA (reference sequence). Deletions cut 3 bases from V and 9 bases from J, with 15 bases between. The CDR3 is 14 amino acids. CDR3 DNA: TGCAGTGCTAGCCCCGGGGAAGGCCGTTCACCCCTCCACTTT. Translated: CSASPGEGRSPLHF.

This clonotype occurred a few times. The V and J genes are TRBV7-8 and TRBJ2-6; D is undetermined. Per the germline V gene, CDR1 is SGHVS and CDR2 is FQNEAQ. Trimming took off 6 bases at V and 0 bases at J, with 6 bases between the two ends. This CDR3 has 14 residues. This CDR3 is CASSRSSGANVLTF. As DNA, the CDR3 is TGTGCCAGCAGTCGGAGCTCTGGGGCCAACGTCCTGACTTTC.

This chain connects TRBV11-2 to TRBJ2-5; TRBD2 is a possible D gene (6 bases). The CDR3 loop spans 16 amino acids. Germline loops: CDR1 SGHAT, CDR2 FQNNGV. Trimming left V 5 bases short and J 2 bases short, with 18 bases between. CDR3 amino acids: CASSPSLGTDQETQYF. The CDR3 region has the DNA TGTGCCAGCAGCCCCTCACTGGGGACTGATCAAGAGACCCAGTACTTC.